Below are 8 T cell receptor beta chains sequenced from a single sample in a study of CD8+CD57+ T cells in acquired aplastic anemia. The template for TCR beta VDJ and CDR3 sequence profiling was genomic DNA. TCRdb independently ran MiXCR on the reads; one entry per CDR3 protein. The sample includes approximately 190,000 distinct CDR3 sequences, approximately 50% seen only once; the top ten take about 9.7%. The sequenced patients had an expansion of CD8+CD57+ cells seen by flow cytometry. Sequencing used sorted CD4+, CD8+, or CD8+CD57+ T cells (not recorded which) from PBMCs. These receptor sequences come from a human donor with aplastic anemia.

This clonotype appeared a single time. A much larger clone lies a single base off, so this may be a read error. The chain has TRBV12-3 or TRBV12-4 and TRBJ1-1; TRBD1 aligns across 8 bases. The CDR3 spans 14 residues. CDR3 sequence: CASRDRGRNTEALF. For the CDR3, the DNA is TGTGCCAGCAGAGACAGGGGAAGAAACACTGAAGCTCTCTTT.

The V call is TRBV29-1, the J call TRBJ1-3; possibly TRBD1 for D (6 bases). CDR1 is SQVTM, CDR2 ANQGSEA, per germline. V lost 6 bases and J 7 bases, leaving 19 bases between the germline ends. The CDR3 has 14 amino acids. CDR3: CSVATGIRVNTIYF. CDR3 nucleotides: TGCAGCGTAGCAACAGGGATTAGGGTTAACACCATATATTTT.

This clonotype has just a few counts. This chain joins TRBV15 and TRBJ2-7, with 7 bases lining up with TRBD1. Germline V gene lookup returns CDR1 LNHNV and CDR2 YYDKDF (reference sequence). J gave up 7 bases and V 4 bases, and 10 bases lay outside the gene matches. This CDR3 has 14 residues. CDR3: CATSTDRAASEQYF. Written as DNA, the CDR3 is TGTGCCACCAGCACAGACAGGGCGGCGAGTGAGCAGTACTTC.

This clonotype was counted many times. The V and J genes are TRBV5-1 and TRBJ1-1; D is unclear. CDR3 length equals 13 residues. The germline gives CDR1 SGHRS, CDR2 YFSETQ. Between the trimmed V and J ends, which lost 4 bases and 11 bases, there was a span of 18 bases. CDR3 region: CASSPQFLGIAFF. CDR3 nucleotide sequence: TGCGCCAGCAGCCCGCAGTTTCTCGGAATCGCTTTCTTT.

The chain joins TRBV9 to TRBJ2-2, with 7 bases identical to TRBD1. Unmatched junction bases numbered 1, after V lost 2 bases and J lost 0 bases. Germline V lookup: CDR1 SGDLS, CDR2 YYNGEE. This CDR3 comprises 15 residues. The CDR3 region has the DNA TGTGCCAGCAGCGTCGGGACAGCGAACACCGGGGAGCTGTTTTTT. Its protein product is CASSVGTANTGELFF.

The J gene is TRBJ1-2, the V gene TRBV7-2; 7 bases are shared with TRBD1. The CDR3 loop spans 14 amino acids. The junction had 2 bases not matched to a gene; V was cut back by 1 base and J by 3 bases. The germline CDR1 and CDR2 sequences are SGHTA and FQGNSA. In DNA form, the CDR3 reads TGTGCCAGCAGCTTAGAGGGGGCCTACTATGGCTACACCTTC. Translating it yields CASSLEGAYYGYTF. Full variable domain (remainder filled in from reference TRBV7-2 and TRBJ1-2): GAGVSQSPSNKVTEKGKDVELRCDPISGHTALYWYRQSLGQGLEFLIYFQGNSAPDKSGLPSDRFSAERTGGSVSTLTIQRTQQEDSAVYLCASSLEGAYYGYTFGSGTRLTVV.

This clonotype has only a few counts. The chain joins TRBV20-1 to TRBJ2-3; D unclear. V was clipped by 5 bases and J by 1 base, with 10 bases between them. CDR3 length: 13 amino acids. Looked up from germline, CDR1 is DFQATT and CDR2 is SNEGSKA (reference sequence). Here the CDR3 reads CSARSIGTDTQYF. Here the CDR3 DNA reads TGCAGTGCTCGGAGCATCGGCACAGATACGCAGTATTTT.

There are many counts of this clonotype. In DNA form, the CDR3 reads TGTGCCAGCAGCTTAGACCAAGCTCAGCCCCAGCATTTT. Translating it yields CASSLDQAQPQHF. The gene calls are TRBV11-3 and TRBJ1-5; D gene uncertain. Per the germline V gene, CDR1 is SGHNT and CDR2 is YENEEA. The CDR3 spans 13 residues. V lost 0 bases and J 6 bases, leaving 6 bases between the germline ends.